The 4 T cell receptor beta chains in this list originate from one sample, sequenced in a study of blood T cell repertoires in COVID-19. Sequenced by immunoSEQ multiplex PCR; TCRdb stores in-frame clones only, minus some. The sample yields roughly 250,000 clones, 70% to 90% seen once. Sequencing was carried out using PBMCs or T cells enriched from blood (not recorded which). These receptors came from a woman in her twenties or thirties who had recovered from COVID-19.

The rearrangement joins TRBV28 to TRBJ1-4; tentative D call: TRBD1 (5 bases). Germline V gene lookup returns CDR1 MDHEN and CDR2 SYDVKM. There are 15 residues in the CDR3. Trimming shortened V by 1 base and J by 8 bases, and 14 bases separated the two germline ends. The CDR3: CASSLYRRGGEKLFF. The CDR3 bases are TGTGCCAGCAGTTTATACCGAAGGGGAGGCGAAAAACTGTTTTTT.

This sequence joins TRBV28 and TRBJ1-2; 7 nucleotides match TRBD1. Germline CDR1 and CDR2: MDHEN and SYDVKM. This CDR3 is built from 13 residues. V shed 6 bases and J 7 bases; nucleotides not matched to a gene: 8. The CDR3 DNA is TGTGCCAGCAGCCAGGAGGCAGGGGGTGGCTACACCTTC. Amino acids: CASSQEAGGGYTF.

This clone was observed once. The genes are TRBV12-3 or TRBV12-4 and TRBJ1-2, with D unclear. V was trimmed by 2 bases and J by 9 bases, leaving 13 bases between them. The CDR3 covers 13 residues. DNA for the CDR3: TGTGCCAGCAGTTTAATCGGGGTTGGAAGCTACACCTTC. Its protein product is CASSLIGVGSYTF.

The chain is built from TRBV7-3 and TRBJ2-7; D remains ambiguous. In germline, CDR1 is SGHTA, CDR2 FQGTGA. The CDR3 length is 15 residues. Trimming took off 1 base at V and 3 bases at J, with 13 bases between the two ends. CDR3 nucleotides: TGTGCCAGCAGCTTAAGTGCCACTAAAAACTACGAGCAGTACTTC. Protein product: CASSLSATKNYEQYF.